The source of this T cell receptor beta chain is a study of shared clonotypes between healthy human individuals. The study, taken as a whole, reports: The study found about 5% of naive CD4 clonotypes shared across a few donors.

The germline V gene encodes CDR1 SEHNR and CDR2 FQNEAQ (reference sequence). This CDR3 spans 13 amino acids. Trimming pared 6 bases from V and 2 bases from J, leaving 10 bases between. Turning to this clone: Its target is unknown.

CD45RO-negative, CCR7-positively selected cells formed the naive CD8 fraction, excluding terminally differentiated effector memory CD45RA+ cells. The healthy adult donors were HIV-negative and reported no recent acute infections or vaccinations. The assay was carried out at the deep level. Authors' methods: There were no quality scores in the junction-only immunoSEQ sequences, so filtering differed. Here immunoSEQ multiplex PCR was the method, and the copy in TCRdb shows in-frame clones only, minus some. For V, J and clone size, that table is used; D and trimming come from the DNA. The table lists 2 million to 2.5 million clones, 93% of them singletons.

The clonotype originates from a man in his late teens or twenties in good health. Some clones in this sample may be carry-over from other donors' samples. Sequencing was carried out using naive CD8+ T cells from PBMCs. This chain links TRBV7-9 with TRBJ2-5; D remains ambiguous. The chain's CDR3 is CASRDGNQETQYF. The CDR3 region has the DNA TGTGCCAGCAGGGACGGTAATCAAGAGACCCAGTACTTC. Filled out from reference TRBV7-9 and TRBJ2-5, the complete variable domain reads DTGVSQNPRHKITKRGQNVTFRCDPISEHNRLYWYRQTLGQGPEFLTYFQNEAQLEKSRLLSDRFSAERPKGSFSTLEIQRTEQGDSAMYLCASRDGNQETQYFGPGTRLLVL.